The present T cell receptor beta chain was sequenced within a study of blood T cell repertoires in COVID-19. Study as a whole: Specimens from acute and convalescent COVID-19 originated in the United States, Italy and Spain. Sources were T cells, B-cell-depleted T cells, or PBMCs; the material itself was cDNA or gDNA.

This clone was detected a few times. In the authors' workflow: Reference gene primer amplification gave estimated nucleated cell counts. Here immunoSEQ multiplex PCR was the method, and the copy in TCRdb shows in-frame clones only, minus some. The V and J calls and clone size are taken from that table; D and trimming were inferred from the DNA. The sample lists some 130,000 clones; about 88% were seen once. This CDR3 is built from 14 residues. The germline V gene has CDR1 SGHRS and CDR2 YFSETQ. The J segment lost 7 bases and the V segment lost 3 bases, leaving 7 bases of the junction unmatched. The sequenced material came from peripheral blood. The V call is TRBV5-1, the J call TRBJ1-1; 9 bases agree with TRBD1. The sequence was collected from a man aged 45-65 years with active COVID-19. The CDR3 is CASSSGTGRDEAFF. CDR3 nucleotides: TGCGCCAGCAGCTCCGGGACAGGGAGGGATGAAGCTTTCTTT.